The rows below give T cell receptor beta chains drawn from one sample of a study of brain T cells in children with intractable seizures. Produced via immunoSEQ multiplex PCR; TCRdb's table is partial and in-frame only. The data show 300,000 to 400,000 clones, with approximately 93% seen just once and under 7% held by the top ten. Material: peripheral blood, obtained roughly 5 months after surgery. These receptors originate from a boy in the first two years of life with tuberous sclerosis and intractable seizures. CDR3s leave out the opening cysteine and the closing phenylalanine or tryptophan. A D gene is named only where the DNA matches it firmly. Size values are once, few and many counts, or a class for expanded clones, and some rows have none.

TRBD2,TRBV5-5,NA,ASSKRTSGNNEQF
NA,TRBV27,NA,ASSHASYNEQF
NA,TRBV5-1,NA,ASRGTGESTDTQY
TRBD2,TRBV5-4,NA,ASRGSGGFGNEQF
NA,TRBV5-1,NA,ASSHGRVGSNTEAF
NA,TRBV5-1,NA,ASSLVSSSAGELF
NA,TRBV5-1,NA,ASSLGGPREKLF
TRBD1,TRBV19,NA,ASSIGTGANSGNTIY
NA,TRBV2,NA,ASSAGDWAKGEKLF
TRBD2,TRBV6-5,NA,ASSSGGLRDTQY
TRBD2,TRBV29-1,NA,SVDTGTSGITEQF
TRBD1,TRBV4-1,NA,ASSPHPSDRGYGYT
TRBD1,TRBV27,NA,ASSPRDRDTEAF
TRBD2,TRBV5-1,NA,ASSLDGGGKTQY
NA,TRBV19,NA,ASSPSLAFQETQY
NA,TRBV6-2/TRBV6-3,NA,ASSSGVYGYT
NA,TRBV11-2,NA,ASSPGGAYEQY
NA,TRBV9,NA,ASSVGGTSFAYGYT
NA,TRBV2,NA,ASSDGRGGVNTEAF
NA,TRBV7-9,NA,ASSLAGPPEAF
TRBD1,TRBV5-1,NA,ASSLALITGGSHEQY
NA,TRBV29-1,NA,SVEGAGLSTGELF
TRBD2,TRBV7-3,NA,ASSLKTSGGLF
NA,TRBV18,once,ASSPRGIGVNEQF
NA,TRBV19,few,ASSIGYMNTEAF
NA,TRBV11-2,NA,ASSLGGIIQESQY
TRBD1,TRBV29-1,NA,SVGGQYTDTQY
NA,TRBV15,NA,ATSRVPGPSTDTQY
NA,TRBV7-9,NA,ASSLDPVWGGSGYT
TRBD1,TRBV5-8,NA,ASSPRQGSFEAF
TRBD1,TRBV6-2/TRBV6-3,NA,ASSVDRDSGYT
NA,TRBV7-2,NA,ASSSPGVIYEQY
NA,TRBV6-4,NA,ASSDSKGEQF
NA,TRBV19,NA,ASSITDGNIQY
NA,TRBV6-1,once,ASSDRGHLGTEAF
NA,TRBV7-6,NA,ASSRMTGYGEKLF
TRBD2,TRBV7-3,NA,ASSPSGGHYNEQF
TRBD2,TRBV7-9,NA,ASSLLAGEGTDTQY
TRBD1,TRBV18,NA,ASSPPGQPPYGYT
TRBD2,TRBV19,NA,ASSIVAGDWGEQF
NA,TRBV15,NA,ATSGDKNTGELF
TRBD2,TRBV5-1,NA,ASSPGTSVNEQF